This is a list of T cell receptor beta chains from one sample in a study of cytomegalovirus exposure and HLA in healthy donors. Sequenced by immunoSEQ multiplex PCR; TCRdb stores in-frame clones only, minus some. The sample comprises approximately 150,000 clones, less than 85% of which are singletons, and 4.8% rests with the top ten. Material: PBMCs. Receptors originate from a man aged 18-30 years in good health and CMV-seronegative. Both conserved end residues are part of each CDR3. Each record gives: J gene, clone size, D gene, V gene, CDR3 DNA, CDR3 protein. D genes are given only for firm matches. A clone size is listed for some rows: how often the clone was seen (once, few, many), or a class if it is expanded.

j_call: TRBJ2-2; clone_size: few; d_call: TRBD1; v_call: TRBV18; cdr3_nt: TGTGCCAGCACGGGACAGGGTCCCGGGGAGCTGTTTTTT; cdr3_aa: CASTGQGPGELFF
j_call: TRBJ1-2; clone_size: .; d_call: .; v_call: TRBV28; cdr3_nt: TGTGCCAGCAGTTTTCTACGGGACTATGGCTACACCTTC; cdr3_aa: CASSFLRDYGYTF
j_call: TRBJ1-5; clone_size: .; d_call: .; v_call: TRBV27; cdr3_nt: TGTGCCAGCAGTCTCGGGGGGGACGGACAGCCCCAGCATTTT; cdr3_aa: CASSLGGDGQPQHF
j_call: TRBJ2-1; clone_size: .; d_call: TRBD2; v_call: TRBV7-2; cdr3_nt: TGTGCCAGCAGCATTCGACTAGCGGGAGGCCTATACAATGAGCAGTTCTTC; cdr3_aa: CASSIRLAGGLYNEQFF
j_call: TRBJ2-7; clone_size: .; d_call: TRBD1; v_call: TRBV7-6; cdr3_nt: TGTGCCAGCACCAAGGCGAGGGGGCCCCTCTACGAGCAGTACTTC; cdr3_aa: CASTKARGPLYEQYF
j_call: TRBJ2-7; clone_size: .; d_call: .; v_call: TRBV29-1; cdr3_nt: TGCAGCACGTCCTCCGGTGCCTACGAGCAGTACTTC; cdr3_aa: CSTSSGAYEQYF
j_call: TRBJ2-7; clone_size: .; d_call: TRBD1; v_call: TRBV11-2; cdr3_nt: TGTGCCAGCAGTCGGAGACAGGGCCAAGGCTACGAGCAGTACTTC; cdr3_aa: CASSRRQGQGYEQYF
j_call: TRBJ2-7; clone_size: .; d_call: .; v_call: TRBV13; cdr3_nt: TGTGCCAGCAGGGCAGCGGCCCTCGGCTACGAGCAGTACTTC; cdr3_aa: CASRAAALGYEQYF
j_call: TRBJ2-2; clone_size: .; d_call: TRBD2; v_call: TRBV7-2; cdr3_nt: TGTGCCAGCAGCTCGGGGGGGCGGGCGAACGCCGGGGAGCTGTTTTTT; cdr3_aa: CASSSGGRANAGELFF
j_call: TRBJ2-1; clone_size: .; d_call: .; v_call: TRBV7-9; cdr3_nt: TGTTCCAGCAGCTTGTATCCACAAGAGCAGTTCTTC; cdr3_aa: CSSSLYPQEQFF
j_call: TRBJ2-5; clone_size: .; d_call: TRBD1; v_call: TRBV7-9; cdr3_nt: TGTGCCAGCAGCTTGATTGGACAGGGGATGTTGGAGACCCAGTACTTC; cdr3_aa: CASSLIGQGMLETQYF
j_call: TRBJ2-1; clone_size: .; d_call: TRBD2; v_call: TRBV7-2; cdr3_nt: TGTGCCAGCAGCTTAGTAGCGGGGTTCTACAATGAGCAGTTCTTC; cdr3_aa: CASSLVAGFYNEQFF
j_call: TRBJ2-2; clone_size: .; d_call: .; v_call: TRBV9; cdr3_nt: TGTGCCAGCAGCGTAGTGGAGGGGGCCCTCACCGGGGAGCTGTTTTTT; cdr3_aa: CASSVVEGALTGELFF
j_call: TRBJ2-4; clone_size: .; d_call: TRBD1; v_call: TRBV2; cdr3_nt: TGTGCCAGCAGGAAAACAGGGGATATAGCCAAAAACATTCAGTACTTC; cdr3_aa: CASRKTGDIAKNIQYF
j_call: TRBJ2-5; clone_size: .; d_call: TRBD1; v_call: TRBV5-1; cdr3_nt: TGCGCCAGTAGGACAGGAGGAGGTTTTGAGACCCAGTACTTC; cdr3_aa: CASRTGGGFETQYF
j_call: TRBJ2-1; clone_size: .; d_call: TRBD2; v_call: TRBV7-9; cdr3_nt: TGTGCCAGCAGGGGGCGGGGACTACTGAACAATGAGCAGTTCTTC; cdr3_aa: CASRGRGLLNNEQFF
j_call: TRBJ2-7; clone_size: .; d_call: TRBD1; v_call: TRBV28; cdr3_nt: TGTGCCAGCAGGCCGGGACAGCAGCCCCTCGAGCAGTACTTC; cdr3_aa: CASRPGQQPLEQYF